Given below is one T cell receptor beta chain in context. This sample is part of a study of T cells after somatic rescue of genetic block. Clones were read by immunoSEQ multiplex PCR, and TCRdb kept only the in-frame ones, dropping some. The repertoire holds about 68,000 clones, roughly 90% seen once, with 2.5% to 3.5% in the top ten. This receptor was identified in a man aged 40-50 years. Sequencing was performed on peripheral blood mononuclear cells (PBMCs).

CDR3 amino acids: CSVEDLPGSAQFF. CDR3 coding DNA: TGCAGCGTTGAAGATCTACCCGGGAGCGCACAGTTCTTC. The chain is built from TRBV29-1 and TRBJ2-1; weak D call: TRBD2 (6 bases). With 0 bases removed from V and 13 bases from J, the gap between germline ends came to 16 bases. The CDR3 is made up of 13 amino acids. Germline V gene sequence: CDR1 SQVTM, CDR2 ANQGSEA.